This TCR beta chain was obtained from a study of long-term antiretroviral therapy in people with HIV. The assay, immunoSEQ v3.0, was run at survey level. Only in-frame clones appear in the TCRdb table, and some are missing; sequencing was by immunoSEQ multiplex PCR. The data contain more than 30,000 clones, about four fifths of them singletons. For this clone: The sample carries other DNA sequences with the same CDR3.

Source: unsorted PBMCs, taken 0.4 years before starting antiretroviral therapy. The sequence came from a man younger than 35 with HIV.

The CDR3 spells CASSQGGPSNTEAFF. CDR3 DNA: TGCGCCAGCAGCCAAGGAGGGCCTTCGAACACTGAAGCTTTCTTT. The V gene is TRBV4-1, the J gene TRBJ1-1; D ambiguous. The CDR3 is 15 residues long. Trimming took 1 base from V and 1 from J, leaving 10 bases between them. The germline V gene has CDR1 MGHRA and CDR2 YSYEKL.